The T cell receptor (beta chain) under discussion was sequenced for a study of blood T cell repertoires in COVID-19. For the study at large: Donors in the United States, Italy and Spain gave samples during acute or convalescent COVID-19. T cells, B-cell-depleted T cells, or PBMCs supplied cDNA or gDNA.

CDR3 length: 16 amino acids. Germline values: CDR1 LNHDA, CDR2 SQIVND (reference sequence). Trimming shortened V by 1 base and J by 0 bases, and 12 bases separated the two germline ends. Per the original data handling: Amplification from reference gene primers served as the basis for estimated nucleated cell counts. TCRdb keeps only in-frame clones here, not all; method: immunoSEQ multiplex PCR. V, J and clone size reflect that table, while D and trimming were determined from the DNA. The repertoire consists of approximately 250,000 clones, with 83% occurring once and the leading ten covering around 5.5%.

The sequence derives from a human donor in a cohort sampled during active COVID-19. Sequenced: peripheral blood. The J gene is TRBJ2-5, the V gene TRBV19, with D unclear. The CDR3 region has the DNA TGTGCCAGTAGTATAGGCGTTAGTCCCAACCAAGAGACCCAGTACTTC. Protein sequence: CASSIGVSPNQETQYF.